These 19 T cell receptor beta chains were sequenced from one sample in a study of T cells of healthy individuals. One entry per CDR3 protein results from TCRdb running MiXCR on the 5' RACE reads. The sample records 40,000 to 60,000 distinct CDR3 sequences, approximately 15% being singletons. The receptors shown here come from a human donor in good health.

In its sample, this clonotype was seen many times. The chain has TRBV29-1 and TRBJ2-6; no firm D call. CDR1 and CDR2 (germline): SQVTM, ANQGSEA. The CDR3 consists of 14 residues. The V and J ends lost 4 bases and 0 bases respectively, with 7 bases between them. CDR3 coding DNA: TGCAGCGTTGTAAGACTCTCTGGGGCCAACGTCCTGACTTTC. Encoded protein: CSVVRLSGANVLTF.

This clonotype was recorded many times. The V and J genes are TRBV10-3 and TRBJ1-2; D is uncertain. V shed 6 bases and J shed 1 base, with 3 bases lying between them. There are 11 residues in the CDR3. From germline, CDR1 is ENHRY and CDR2 SYGVKD. Here the CDR3 DNA reads TGTGCCATCAGGGGTAACTATGGCTACACCTTC. Amino acids: CAIRGNYGYTF.

In this sample, this clonotype turned up once. The rearrangement joins TRBV12-3 or TRBV12-4 to TRBJ2-6; 11 nucleotides match TRBD1. The CDR3 is 17 residues long. V trimming: 6 bases; J trimming: 1 base; junction bases outside the gene matches: 5. The CDR3 coding sequence is TGTGCCAGCAGGACCCGGGACAGGGGGTCTGGGGCCAACGTCCTGACTTTC. Translated: CASRTRDRGSGANVLTF.

V usage is TRBV18 and J usage is TRBJ1-5; no clear D. Looked up from germline, CDR1 is KGHSH and CDR2 is LQKENI. V lost 4 bases and J lost 4, with 8 bases in between. The CDR3 runs to 13 residues. The CDR3 DNA reads as TGTGCCAGCTCACAAGGCGTGAATCAGCCCCAGCATTTT. Protein product: CASSQGVNQPQHF.

This clonotype came up a few times. The CDR3 nucleotides read TGTGCCATCGGTGGGAGGGGGGCCACTGAAGCTTTCTTT. Protein sequence: CAIGGRGATEAFF. V usage is TRBV19 and J usage is TRBJ1-1; maybe TRBD1 (6 bases). V was trimmed by 10 bases and J by 4 bases, leaving 16 bases between them. The CDR3 spans 13 residues. CDR1 and CDR2 from the germline V gene are LNHDA and SQIVND (reference sequence).

The chain links TRBV10-2 to TRBJ2-2; D is possibly TRBD2 (5 bases). V was cut by 1 base and J by 6 bases, with 6 bases left in between. Germline CDR1 is WSHSY and CDR2 is SAAADI. CDR3 length equals 13 residues. CDR3 region: CASSELRAGELFF. As DNA, the CDR3 is TGCGCCAGCAGTGAGTTGCGGGCCGGGGAGCTGTTTTTT.

The gene calls are TRBV6-6 and TRBJ2-1; 11 positions match TRBD1. Germline assignment: CDR1 MNHNY and CDR2 SVGAGI (reference sequence). Trimming cost V 6 bases and J 7 bases; bases outside gene matches: 2. CDR3 length: 13 residues. The CDR3 bases are TGTGCCAGCAGGGACAGGGGGCTAAATGAGCAGTTCTTC. Protein: CASRDRGLNEQFF.

This clonotype has just a few counts. This chain uses TRBV6-6 with TRBJ1-1; D is perhaps TRBD1 (5 bases). Germline values: CDR1 MNHNY, CDR2 SVGAGI (reference sequence). V lost 6 bases and J lost 0, with 20 bases in between. The CDR3 consists of 17 residues. For the CDR3, the DNA is TGTGCCAGCAGCCCCGGGGGTCGGATATTCGTGAACACTGAAGCTTTCTTT. Amino acid sequence: CASSPGGRIFVNTEAFF.

V usage is TRBV20-1 and J usage is TRBJ2-1; weak D call: TRBD1 (5 bases). Trimming shortened V by 6 bases and J by 4 bases, and 7 bases separated the two germline ends. The CDR3 length is 11 residues. Germline lookup yields CDR1 DFQATT and CDR2 SNEGSKA (reference sequence). CDR3 DNA sequence: TGCAGTGCAGACAGTTACAATGAGCAGTTCTTC. Protein product: CSADSYNEQFF.

At least ten counts were recorded for this clonotype. The chain combines TRBV12-3 or TRBV12-4 with TRBJ1-2; unclear D gene. V was trimmed by 2 bases and J by 7 bases, leaving 8 bases between them. The CDR3 contains 12 residues. In nucleotides, the CDR3 is TGTGCCAGCAGTTTATCGGGGTGTGGCTACACCTTC. This encodes CASSLSGCGYTF.

This clonotype showed up many times. CDR3 sequence (DNA): TGTGCCAGCAGCTTAGATCGCTCTAGCGGGGGGAGTCACAATGAGCAGTTCTTC. Translating it yields CASSLDRSSGGSHNEQFF. The chain links TRBV11-3 to TRBJ2-1; the match to TRBD2 covers 11 bases. CDR3 length: 18 residues. Germline V gene data show CDR1 as SGHNT and CDR2 as YENEEA. V gave up 0 bases and J gave up 5 bases; unmatched junction bases: 9.

The genes are TRBV6-5 and TRBJ1-5; D gene ambiguous. This CDR3 spans 13 amino acids. V was trimmed by 3 bases and J by 5 bases, leaving 8 bases between them. The germline V gene has CDR1 MNHEY and CDR2 SVGAGI. The CDR3 sequence is CASSYGGYQPQHF. The CDR3 DNA reads TGTGCCAGCAGTTATGGAGGGTATCAGCCCCAGCATTTT.

This clonotype occurred a few times. At one end, the junction sequence differs from germline, possibly due to a read error. The chain carries TRBV20-1 and TRBJ1-2, with D unresolved. CDR1 and CDR2 (germline): DFQATT, SNEGSKA (reference sequence). This CDR3 has 15 amino acids. The CDR3 nucleotides are TGCAGTGCACCAATGGGCAGAGTTGTCTCCTATGGCTACAACTTC. It yields the protein CSAPMGRVVSYGYNF.

The chain recombines TRBV7-2 with TRBJ2-7; TRBD1 is a possible D gene (5 bases). Trimming pared 5 bases from V and 2 bases from J, leaving 13 bases between. The CDR3 spans 14 residues. In germline, CDR1 is SGHTA, CDR2 FQGNSA. CDR3 DNA: TGTGCCAGCAGCCCAGACAGCGCCGCCTACGAGCAGTACTTC. Protein product: CASSPDSAAYEQYF.

This clonotype was seen ten or more times. The V gene is TRBV15, the J gene TRBJ2-1; tentatively, D is TRBD2 (6 bases). The CDR3 runs to 16 residues. Per the germline V gene, CDR1 is LNHNV and CDR2 is YYDKDF (reference sequence). With 1 base removed from V and 6 bases from J, the gap between germline ends came to 16 bases. CDR3 DNA: TGTGCCACCAGCAGAGTAACGGGGGAGTTGAGCAATGAGCAGTTCTTC. This translates into CATSRVTGELSNEQFF.

This clonotype was recorded many times. The V call is TRBV4-2, the J call TRBJ1-1; D unresolved. This CDR3 has 14 amino acids. The germline V and J ends were trimmed by 0 bases and 0 bases, with 5 bases remaining between them. CDR1 is LGHNA, CDR2 YNFKEQ, per germline. CDR3 region: CASSQDQLNTEAFF. CDR3 DNA: TGTGCCAGCAGCCAAGATCAGCTGAACACTGAAGCTTTCTTT.

This CDR3 is CASSQEGTSGPPDTQYF. CDR3 sequence (DNA): TGCGCCAGCAGCCAAGAGGGGACTAGCGGCCCCCCCGATACGCAGTATTTT. This chain uses TRBV4-1 with TRBJ2-3; TRBD2 agrees at 11 bases. Unmatched junction bases numbered 8, after V lost 0 bases and J lost 6 bases. This CDR3 has 17 amino acids. Germline CDR1 MGHRA, CDR2 YSYEKL.

This clonotype was recorded many times. The chain joins TRBV7-9 to TRBJ1-2, with a tentative D call TRBD1 (5 bases). V lost 5 bases, J lost 8 bases, and 18 bases lay in between. The CDR3 has 14 amino acids. The germline V gene encodes CDR1 SEHNR and CDR2 FQNEAQ (reference sequence). The CDR3 coding sequence is TGTGCCAGCAGCCGAAGCCTCTCAGGGACGGGCTACACCTTC. The encoded protein is CASSRSLSGTGYTF.

This clonotype was counted only a few times. The rearrangement uses TRBV27 and TRBJ2-7; the D gene is possibly TRBD1 (6 bases). This CDR3 is 13 amino acids long. CDR1 is MNHEY and CDR2 is SMNVEV in the germline V gene (reference sequence). Trimming shortened V by 4 bases and J by 6 bases, and 13 bases separated the two germline ends. The CDR3 spells CASSYLQGSEQYF. The CDR3, as DNA: TGTGCCAGCAGTTACCTACAGGGTTCCGAGCAGTACTTC.